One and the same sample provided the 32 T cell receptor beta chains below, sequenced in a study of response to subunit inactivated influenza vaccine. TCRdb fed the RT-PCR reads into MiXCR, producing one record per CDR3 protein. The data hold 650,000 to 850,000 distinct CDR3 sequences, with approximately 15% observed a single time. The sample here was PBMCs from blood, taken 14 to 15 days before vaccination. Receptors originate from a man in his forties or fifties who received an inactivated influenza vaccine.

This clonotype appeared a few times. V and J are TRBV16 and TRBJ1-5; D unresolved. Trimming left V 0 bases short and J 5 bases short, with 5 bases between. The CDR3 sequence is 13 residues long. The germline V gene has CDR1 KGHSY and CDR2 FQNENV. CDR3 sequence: CASSQSIDQPQHF. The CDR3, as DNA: TGTGCCAGCAGCCAATCCATCGATCAGCCCCAGCATTTT.

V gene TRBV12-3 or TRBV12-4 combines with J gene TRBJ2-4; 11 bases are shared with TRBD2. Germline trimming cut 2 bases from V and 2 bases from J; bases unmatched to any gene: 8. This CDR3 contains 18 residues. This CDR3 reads CASSLQLAGVGSKNIQYF. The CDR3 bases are TGTGCCAGCAGTTTACAACTAGCGGGAGTCGGGTCCAAAAACATTCAGTACTTC.

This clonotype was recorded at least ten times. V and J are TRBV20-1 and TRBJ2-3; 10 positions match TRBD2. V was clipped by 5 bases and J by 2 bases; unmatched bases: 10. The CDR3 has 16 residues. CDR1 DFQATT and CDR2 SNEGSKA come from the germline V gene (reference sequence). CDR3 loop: CSAYLSGGLFTDTQYF. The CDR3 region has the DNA TGCAGTGCTTACCTTAGCGGGGGGCTCTTCACAGATACGCAGTATTTT.

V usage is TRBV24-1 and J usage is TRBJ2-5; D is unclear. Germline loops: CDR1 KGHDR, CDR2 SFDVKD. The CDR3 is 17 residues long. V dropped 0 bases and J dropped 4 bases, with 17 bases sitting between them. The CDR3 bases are TGTGCCACCAGTGATTTGCACCCTTTGGACCTGGTAGAGACCCAGTACTTC. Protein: CATSDLHPLDLVETQYF.

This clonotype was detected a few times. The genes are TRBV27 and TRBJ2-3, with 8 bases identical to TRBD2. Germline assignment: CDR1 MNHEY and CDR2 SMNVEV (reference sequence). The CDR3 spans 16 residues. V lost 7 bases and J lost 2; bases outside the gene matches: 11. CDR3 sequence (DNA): TGTGCCAGCACCCCCGCGGGGGGAGAGTACACAGATACGCAGTATTTT. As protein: CASTPAGGEYTDTQYF.

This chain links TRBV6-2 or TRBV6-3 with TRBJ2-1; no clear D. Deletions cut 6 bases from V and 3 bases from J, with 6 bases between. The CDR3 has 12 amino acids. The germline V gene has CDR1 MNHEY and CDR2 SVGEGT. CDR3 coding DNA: TGTGCCAGCAGGATGGGCTACAATGAGCAGTTCTTC. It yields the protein CASRMGYNEQFF.

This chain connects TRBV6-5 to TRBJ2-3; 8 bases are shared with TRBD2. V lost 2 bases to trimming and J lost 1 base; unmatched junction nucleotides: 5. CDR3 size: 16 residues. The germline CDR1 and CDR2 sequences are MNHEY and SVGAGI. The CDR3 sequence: CASSYNQAGGTDTQYF. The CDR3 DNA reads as TGTGCCAGCAGTTACAACCAAGCGGGAGGCACAGATACGCAGTATTTT.

The CDR3 loop is CSVVGGGFQETQYF. For the CDR3, the DNA is TGCAGCGTTGTAGGCGGGGGCTTCCAAGAGACCCAGTACTTC. This chain joins TRBV29-1 and TRBJ2-5; a weak D match, TRBD2 (7 bases). With 4 bases removed from V and 1 base from J, the gap between germline ends came to 13 bases. Germline V gene sequence: CDR1 SQVTM, CDR2 ANQGSEA. The length of the CDR3 is 14 residues.

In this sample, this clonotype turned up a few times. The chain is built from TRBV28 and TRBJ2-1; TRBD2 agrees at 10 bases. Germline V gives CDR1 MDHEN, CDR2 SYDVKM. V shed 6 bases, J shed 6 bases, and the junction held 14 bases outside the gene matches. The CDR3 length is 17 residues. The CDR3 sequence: CASRTTSGTSVGNEQFF. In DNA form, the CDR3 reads TGTGCCAGCAGAACGACCTCCGGGACTAGCGTCGGCAATGAGCAGTTCTTC.

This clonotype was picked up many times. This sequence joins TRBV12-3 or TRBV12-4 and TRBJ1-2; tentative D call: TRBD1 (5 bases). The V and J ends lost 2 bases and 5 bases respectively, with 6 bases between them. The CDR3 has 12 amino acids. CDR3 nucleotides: TGTGCCAGCAGTTTACAGGGATATGGCTACACCTTC. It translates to CASSLQGYGYTF.

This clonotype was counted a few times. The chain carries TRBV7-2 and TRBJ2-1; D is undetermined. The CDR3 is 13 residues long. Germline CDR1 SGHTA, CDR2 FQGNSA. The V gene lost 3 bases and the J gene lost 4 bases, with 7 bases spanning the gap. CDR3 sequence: CASSFILYNEQFF. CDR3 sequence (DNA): TGTGCCAGCAGCTTTATCTTGTACAATGAGCAGTTCTTC.

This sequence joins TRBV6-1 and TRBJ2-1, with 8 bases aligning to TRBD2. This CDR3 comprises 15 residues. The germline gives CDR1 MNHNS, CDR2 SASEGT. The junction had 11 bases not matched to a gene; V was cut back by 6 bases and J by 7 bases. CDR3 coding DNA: TGTGCCAGCAGGAAGTACGGTAGCGGGAATAATGAGCAGTTCTTC. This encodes CASRKYGSGNNEQFF.

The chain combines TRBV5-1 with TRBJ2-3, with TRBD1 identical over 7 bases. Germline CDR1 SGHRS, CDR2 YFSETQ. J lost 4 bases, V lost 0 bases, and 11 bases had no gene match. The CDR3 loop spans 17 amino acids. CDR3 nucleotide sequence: TGCGCCAGCAGCTTGGCTGGGACAGTAGGGCTAGCAGATACGCAGTATTTT. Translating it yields CASSLAGTVGLADTQYF.

CDR3 bases: TGTGCCAGCAGCAACCTACCGGGACAGGGGGACGAGCAGTACTTC. This encodes CASSNLPGQGDEQYF. V usage is TRBV7-6 and J usage is TRBJ2-7, with TRBD1 identical over 11 bases. The V and J ends lost 5 bases and 5 bases, in that order; junction bases with no gene match: 8. The germline CDR1 and CDR2 sequences are SGHVS and FNYEAQ. This CDR3 contains 15 residues.

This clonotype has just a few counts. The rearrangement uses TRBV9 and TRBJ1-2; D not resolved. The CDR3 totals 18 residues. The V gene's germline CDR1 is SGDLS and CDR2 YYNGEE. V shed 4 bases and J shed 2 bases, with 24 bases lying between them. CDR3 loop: CASSSPLGGKWSNYGYTF. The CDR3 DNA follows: TGTGCCAGCAGCTCCCCCCTGGGAGGGAAGTGGAGCAACTATGGCTACACCTTC.

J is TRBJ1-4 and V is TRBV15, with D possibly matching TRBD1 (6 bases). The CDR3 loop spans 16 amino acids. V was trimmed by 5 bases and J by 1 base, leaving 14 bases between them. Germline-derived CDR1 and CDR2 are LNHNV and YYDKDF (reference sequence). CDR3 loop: CATSGTSSLTNEKLFF. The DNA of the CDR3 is TGTGCCACCAGCGGGACATCGTCCTTAACTAATGAAAAACTGTTTTTT.

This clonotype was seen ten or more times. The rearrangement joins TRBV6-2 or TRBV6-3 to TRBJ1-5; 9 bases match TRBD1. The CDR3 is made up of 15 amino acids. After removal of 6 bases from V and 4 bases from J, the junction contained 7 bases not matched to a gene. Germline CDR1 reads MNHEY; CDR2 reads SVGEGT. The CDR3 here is CASSPWDRVNQPQHF. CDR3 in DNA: TGTGCCAGCAGCCCGTGGGACAGGGTAAATCAGCCCCAGCATTTT.

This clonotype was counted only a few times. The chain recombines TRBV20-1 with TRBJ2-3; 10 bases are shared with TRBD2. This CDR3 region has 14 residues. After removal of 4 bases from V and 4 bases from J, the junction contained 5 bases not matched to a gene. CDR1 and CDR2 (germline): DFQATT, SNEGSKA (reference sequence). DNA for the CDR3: TGCAGTGCTATACCCAGCGGGAGGGCAGATACGCAGTATTTT. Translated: CSAIPSGRADTQYF.

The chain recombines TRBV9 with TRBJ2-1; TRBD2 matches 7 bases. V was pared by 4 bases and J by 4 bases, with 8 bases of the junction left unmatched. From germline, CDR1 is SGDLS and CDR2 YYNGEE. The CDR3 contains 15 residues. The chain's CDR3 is CASSQRLATYNEQFF. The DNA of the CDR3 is TGTGCCAGCAGCCAGAGACTAGCCACTTACAATGAGCAGTTCTTC.

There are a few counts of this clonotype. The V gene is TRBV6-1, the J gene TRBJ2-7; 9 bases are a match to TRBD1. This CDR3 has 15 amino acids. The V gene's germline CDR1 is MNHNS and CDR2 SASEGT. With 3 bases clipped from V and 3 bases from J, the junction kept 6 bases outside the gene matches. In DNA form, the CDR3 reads TGTGCCAGCAGTGAGACCGGGACAGGGTACTACGAGCAGTACTTC. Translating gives CASSETGTGYYEQYF.

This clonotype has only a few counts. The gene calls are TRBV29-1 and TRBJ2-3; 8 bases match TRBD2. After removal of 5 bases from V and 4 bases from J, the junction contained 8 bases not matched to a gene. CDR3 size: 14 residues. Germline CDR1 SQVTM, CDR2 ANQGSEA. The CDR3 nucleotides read TGCAGCGTTCTCCCCCCGGGAGGGGCAGATACGCAGTATTTT. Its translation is CSVLPPGGADTQYF.

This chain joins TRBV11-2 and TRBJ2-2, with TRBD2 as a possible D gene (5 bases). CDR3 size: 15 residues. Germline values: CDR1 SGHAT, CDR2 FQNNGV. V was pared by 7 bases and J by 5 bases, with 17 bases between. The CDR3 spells CASNPAGPETGELFF. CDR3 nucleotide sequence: TGTGCCAGCAACCCGGCGGGTCCTGAAACCGGGGAGCTGTTTTTT. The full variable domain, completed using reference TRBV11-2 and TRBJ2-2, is EAGVAQSPRYKIIEKRQSVAFWCNPISGHATLYWYQQILGQGPKLLIQFQNNGVVDDSQLPKDRFSAERLKGVDSTLKIQPAKLEDSAVYLCASNPAGPETGELFFGEGSRLTVL.

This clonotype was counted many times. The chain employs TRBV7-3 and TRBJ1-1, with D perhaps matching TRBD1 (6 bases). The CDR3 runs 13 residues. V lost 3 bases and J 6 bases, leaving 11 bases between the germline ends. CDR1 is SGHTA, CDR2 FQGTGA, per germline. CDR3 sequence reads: CASSFSGAAEAFF. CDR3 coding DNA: TGTGCCAGCAGCTTCTCAGGGGCAGCTGAAGCTTTCTTT. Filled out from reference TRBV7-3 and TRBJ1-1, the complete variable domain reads GAGVSQTPSNKVTEKGKYVELRCDPISGHTALYWYRQSLGQGPEFLIYFQGTGAADDSGLPNDRFFAVRPEGSVSTLKIQRTERGDSAVYLCASSFSGAAEAFFGQGTRLTVV.

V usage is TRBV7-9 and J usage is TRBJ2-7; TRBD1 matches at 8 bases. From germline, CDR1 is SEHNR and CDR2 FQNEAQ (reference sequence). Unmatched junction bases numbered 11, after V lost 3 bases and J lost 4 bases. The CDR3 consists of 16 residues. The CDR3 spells CASSFPDRGELYEQYF. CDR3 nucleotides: TGTGCCAGCAGCTTTCCCGACAGGGGAGAACTATACGAGCAGTACTTC. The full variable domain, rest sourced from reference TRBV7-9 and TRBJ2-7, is DTGVSQNPRHKITKRGQNVTFRCDPISEHNRLYWYRQTLGQGPEFLTYFQNEAQLEKSRLLSDRFSAERPKGSFSTLEIQRTEQGDSAMYLCASSFPDRGELYEQYFGPGTRLTVT.

The CDR3 sequence: CASRRTESTDTQYF. The DNA for the CDR3 is TGTGCCAGTAGGCGGACAGAAAGCACAGATACGCAGTATTTT. V is TRBV19 and J is TRBJ2-3; D is possibly TRBD1 (6 bases). Germline CDR1 and CDR2: LNHDA and SQIVND (reference sequence). Between the trimmed V and J ends, which lost 6 bases and 0 bases, there was a span of 10 bases. The CDR3 is 14 amino acids.

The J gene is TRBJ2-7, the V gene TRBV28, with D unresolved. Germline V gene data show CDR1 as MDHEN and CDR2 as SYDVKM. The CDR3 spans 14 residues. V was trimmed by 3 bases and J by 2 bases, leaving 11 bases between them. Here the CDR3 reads CASSFVGEAYEQYF. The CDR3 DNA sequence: TGTGCCAGCAGTTTCGTCGGCGAAGCCTACGAGCAGTACTTC.

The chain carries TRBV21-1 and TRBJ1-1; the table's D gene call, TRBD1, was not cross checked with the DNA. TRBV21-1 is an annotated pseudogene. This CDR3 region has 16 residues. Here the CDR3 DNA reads TGTGCCAGCAGCAACCTGGGACCATCCCTTGGGACTGAAGCTTTCTTT. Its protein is CASSNLGPSLGTEAFF.

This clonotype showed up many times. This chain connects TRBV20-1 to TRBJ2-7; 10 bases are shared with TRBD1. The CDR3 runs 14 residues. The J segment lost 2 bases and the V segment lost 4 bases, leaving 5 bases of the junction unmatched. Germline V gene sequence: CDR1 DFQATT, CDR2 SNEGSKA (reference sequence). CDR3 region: CSATDRGRTYEQYF. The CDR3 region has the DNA TGCAGTGCTACAGACAGGGGGCGCACCTACGAGCAGTACTTC.

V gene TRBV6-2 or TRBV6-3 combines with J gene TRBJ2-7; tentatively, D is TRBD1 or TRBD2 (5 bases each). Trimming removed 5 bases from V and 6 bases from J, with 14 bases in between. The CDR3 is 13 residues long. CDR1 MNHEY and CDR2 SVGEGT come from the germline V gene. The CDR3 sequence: CASSGTATTEQYF. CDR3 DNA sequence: TGTGCCAGCAGTGGGACGGCGACCACCGAGCAGTACTTC.

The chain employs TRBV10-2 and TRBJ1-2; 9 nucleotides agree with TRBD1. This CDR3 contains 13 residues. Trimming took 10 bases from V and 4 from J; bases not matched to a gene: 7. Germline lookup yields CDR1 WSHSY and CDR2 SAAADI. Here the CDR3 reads CATRDREGYGYTF. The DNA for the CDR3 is TGCGCCACCAGGGACAGGGAAGGCTATGGCTACACCTTC.

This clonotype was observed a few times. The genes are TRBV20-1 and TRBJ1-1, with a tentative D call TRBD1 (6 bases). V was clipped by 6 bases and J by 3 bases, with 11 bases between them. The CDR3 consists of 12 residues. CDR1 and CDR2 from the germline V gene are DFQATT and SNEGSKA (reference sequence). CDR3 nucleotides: TGCAGTGCGTACAGGGCGTACACTGAAGCTTTCTTT. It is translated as CSAYRAYTEAFF.

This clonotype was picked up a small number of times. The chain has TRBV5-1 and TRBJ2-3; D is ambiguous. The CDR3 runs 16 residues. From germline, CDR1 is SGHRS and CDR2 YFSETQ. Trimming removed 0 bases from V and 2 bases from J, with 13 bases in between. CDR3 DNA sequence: TGCGCCAGCAGCTTGGGCGGATCCCCACACACAGATACGCAGTATTTT. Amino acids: CASSLGGSPHTDTQYF.